In this sample, the clone carrying this TCR beta chain turned up many times. As yet, its antigen is unknown. These data originate in a study of T-cell memory formation after mild COVID-19. Study-wide background: Clustering of TCRs was largely donor specific.

Study conclusions and caveats: SARS-CoV-2 specificity was not confirmed for second-wave clones peaking on day 37.

5'RACE primed from the constant segment yielded TCR alpha and TCR beta cDNA libraries bearing sample barcodes and UMIs. From the 5' RACE reads, TCRdb called clonotypes with MiXCR, one entry per CDR3 protein. Among about 29,000 distinct CDR3 sequences listed, around 12% were seen once. Germline-derived CDR1 and CDR2 are SGDLS and YYNGEE. Trimming pared 4 bases from V and 4 bases from J, leaving 12 bases between. The CDR3 has 14 amino acids. The chain joins TRBV9 to TRBJ1-5, with D possibly TRBD1 on 6 matching bases. Sequencing input: PBMCs or a T cell subset sorted from them (not recorded which). The clonotype comes from an adult woman who had mild COVID-19 (a few samples of this study predate the infection). Cell type and time point are not known. The CDR3 sequence: CASSPEGGNQPQHF. The CDR3 DNA reads as TGTGCCAGCAGCCCTGAAGGGGGTAATCAGCCCCAGCATTTT. The complete variable domain, with remaining parts taken from reference TRBV9 and TRBJ1-5, reads DSGVTQTPKHLITATGQRVTLRCSPRSGDLSVYWYQQSLDQGLQFLIQYYNGEERAKGNILERFSAQQFPDLHSELNLSSLELGDSALYFCASSPEGGNQPQHFGDGTRLSIL.